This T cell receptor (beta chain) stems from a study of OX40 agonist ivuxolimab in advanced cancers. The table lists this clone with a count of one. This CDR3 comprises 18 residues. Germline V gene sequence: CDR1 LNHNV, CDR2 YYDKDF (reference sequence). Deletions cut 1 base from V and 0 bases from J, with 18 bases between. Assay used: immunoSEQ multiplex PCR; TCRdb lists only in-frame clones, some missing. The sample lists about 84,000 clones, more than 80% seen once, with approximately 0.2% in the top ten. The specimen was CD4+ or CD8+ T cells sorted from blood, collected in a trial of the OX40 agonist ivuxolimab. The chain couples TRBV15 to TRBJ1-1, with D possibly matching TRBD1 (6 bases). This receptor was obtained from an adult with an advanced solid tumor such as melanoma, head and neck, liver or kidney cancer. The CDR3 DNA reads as TGTGCCACCAGCAGAGGAAGACAGGTTGGGGGGATGAACACTGAAGCTTTCTTT. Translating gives CATSRGRQVGGMNTEAFF. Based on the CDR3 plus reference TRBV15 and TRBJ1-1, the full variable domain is DAMVIQNPRYQVTQFGKPVTLSCSQTLNHNVMYWYQQKSSQAPKLLFHYYDKDFNNEADTPDNFQSRRPNTSFCFLDIRSPGLGDTAMYLCATSRGRQVGGMNTEAFFGQGTRLTVV.